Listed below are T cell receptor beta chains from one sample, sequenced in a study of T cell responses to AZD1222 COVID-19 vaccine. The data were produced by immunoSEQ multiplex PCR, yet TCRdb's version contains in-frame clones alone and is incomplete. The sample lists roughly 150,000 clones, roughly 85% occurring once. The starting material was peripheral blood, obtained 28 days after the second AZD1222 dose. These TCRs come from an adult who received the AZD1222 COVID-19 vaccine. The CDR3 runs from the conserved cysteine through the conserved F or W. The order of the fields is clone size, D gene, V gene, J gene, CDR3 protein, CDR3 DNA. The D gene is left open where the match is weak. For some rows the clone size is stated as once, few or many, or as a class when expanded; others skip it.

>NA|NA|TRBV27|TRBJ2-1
CASSFTGSYNEQFF
TGTGCCAGCAGTTTCACGGGGTCCTACAATGAGCAGTTCTTC
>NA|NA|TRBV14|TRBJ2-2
CASSQVTGTGELFF
TGTGCCAGCAGCCAAGTCACGGGGACCGGGGAGCTGTTTTTT
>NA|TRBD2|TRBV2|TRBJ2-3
CASSHRTSGGTDTQYF
TGTGCCAGCAGTCATAGGACTAGCGGGGGAACAGATACGCAGTATTTT
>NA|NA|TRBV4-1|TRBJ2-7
CASSDRDDAYEQYF
TGCGCCAGCAGCGACCGGGACGATGCCTACGAGCAGTACTTC
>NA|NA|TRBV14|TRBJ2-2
CASSTYRAGELFF
TGTGCCAGCAGCACCTACAGGGCCGGGGAGCTGTTTTTT
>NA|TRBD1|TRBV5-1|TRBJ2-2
CASSLEAQGANGELFF
TGCGCCAGCAGCTTGGAAGCGCAGGGGGCTAACGGGGAGCTGTTTTTT
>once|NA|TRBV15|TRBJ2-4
CATSAASRLAKNIQYF
TGTGCCACCAGCGCGGCTAGCAGATTAGCCAAAAACATTCAGTACTTC
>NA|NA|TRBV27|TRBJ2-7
CASSWGSVGYEQYF
TGTGCCAGCAGTTGGGGGTCGGTGGGATACGAGCAGTACTTC
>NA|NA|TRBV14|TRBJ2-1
CASSLLYIDEQFF
TGTGCCAGCAGCCTCCTCTATATCGATGAGCAGTTCTTC
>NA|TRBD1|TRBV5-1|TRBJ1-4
CASSLGTGGKLFF
TGCGCCAGCAGCTTGGGGACAGGAGGGAAACTGTTTTTT
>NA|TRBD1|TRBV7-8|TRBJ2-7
CASSRGQGGFYEQYF
TGTGCCAGCAGCCGCGGACAGGGGGGTTTCTACGAGCAGTACTTC
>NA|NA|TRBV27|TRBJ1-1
CASVGGNTEAFF
TGTGCCAGCGTCGGGGGTAACACTGAAGCTTTCTTT
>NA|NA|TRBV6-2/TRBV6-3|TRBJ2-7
CASSQTGTTQYF
TGTGCCAGCAGTCAGACCGGGACAACTCAGTACTTC
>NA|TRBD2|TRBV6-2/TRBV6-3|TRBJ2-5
CASSLAGGESETQYF
TGTGCCAGCAGCCTAGCGGGGGGGGAGAGTGAGACCCAGTACTTC
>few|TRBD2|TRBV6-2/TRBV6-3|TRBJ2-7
CASSYGSGLAGGEQYF
TGTGCCAGCAGTTACGGGTCAGGACTAGCGGGTGGCGAGCAGTACTTC
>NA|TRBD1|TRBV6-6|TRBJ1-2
CASSFRQGAEGYGYTF
TGTGCCAGCAGTTTCCGACAGGGGGCGGAAGGCTATGGCTACACCTTC
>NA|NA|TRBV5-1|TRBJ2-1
CASSTKGNEQFF
TGCGCCAGCAGCACCAAGGGGAATGAGCAGTTCTTC
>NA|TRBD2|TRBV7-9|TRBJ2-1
CASSASGHLLAYSYNEQFF
TGTGCCAGCAGCGCCTCGGGCCATTTACTAGCGTACTCCTACAATGAGCAGTTCTTC
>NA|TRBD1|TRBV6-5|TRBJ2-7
CASSSPPRTGGYEQYF
TGTGCCAGCAGTTCCCCGCCTCGGACAGGGGGCTACGAGCAGTACTTC
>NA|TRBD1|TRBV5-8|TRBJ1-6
CASSTWTGGFYNSPLHF
TGTGCCAGCAGCACCTGGACAGGGGGCTTCTATAATTCACCCCTCCACTTT
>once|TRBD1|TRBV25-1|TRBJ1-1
CATGGGPEAFF
TGTGCGACAGGGGGCGGCCCTGAAGCTTTCTTT
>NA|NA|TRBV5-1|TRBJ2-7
CASSLREPQVYEQYF
TGCGCCAGCAGCTTGCGGGAGCCCCAGGTCTACGAGCAGTACTTC
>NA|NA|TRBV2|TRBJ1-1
CASLRQALNTEAFF
TGTGCCAGTTTACGACAGGCTCTGAACACTGAAGCTTTCTTT
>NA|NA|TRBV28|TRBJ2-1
CASRMWNEQFF
TGTGCCAGCAGGATGTGGAATGAGCAGTTCTTC
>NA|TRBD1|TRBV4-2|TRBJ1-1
CASSFCPGTTGEGDTEAFF
TGTGCCAGCAGCTTTTGTCCAGGGACAACAGGGGAAGGCGACACTGAAGCTTTCTTT
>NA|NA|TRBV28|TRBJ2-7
CASGTPSYEQYF
TGTGCCAGCGGGACACCCTCCTACGAGCAGTACTTC
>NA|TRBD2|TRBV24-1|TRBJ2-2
CATTAGGNGELFF
TGTGCCACCACAGCGGGGGGAAACGGGGAGCTGTTTTTT
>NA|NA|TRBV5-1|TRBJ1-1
CASRPGRGINTEAFF
TGCGCCAGCCGACCGGGGAGGGGGATAAACACTGAAGCTTTCTTT
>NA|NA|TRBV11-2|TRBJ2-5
CASSLGRGQGQYF
TGTGCCAGCAGCTTAGGGAGGGGGCAGGGCCAGTACTTC
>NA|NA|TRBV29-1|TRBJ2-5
CSVEESVRETQYF
TGCAGCGTTGAAGAGTCCGTTCGGGAGACCCAGTACTTC
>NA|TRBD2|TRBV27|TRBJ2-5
CASSRLGLGAQETQYF
TGTGCCAGCAGTAGACTGGGACTAGGAGCCCAAGAGACCCAGTACTTC
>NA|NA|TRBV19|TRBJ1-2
CASGRTYGYTF
TGTGCCAGCGGACGGACCTATGGCTACACCTTC
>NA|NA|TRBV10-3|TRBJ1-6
CAISDGLKNSPLHF
TGTGCCATCAGTGACGGCTTGAAGAATTCACCCCTCCACTTT
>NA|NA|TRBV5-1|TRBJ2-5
CASSLALGETQYF
TGCGCCAGCAGCTTGGCTTTGGGGGAGACCCAGTACTTC
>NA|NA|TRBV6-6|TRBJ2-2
CASTVPASTGELFF
TGTGCCAGCACAGTCCCCGCCAGTACCGGGGAGCTGTTTTTT
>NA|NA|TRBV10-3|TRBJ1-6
CAISERDFLRGDSPLHF
TGTGCCATCAGTGAGAGGGACTTCCTAAGAGGGGATTCACCCCTCCACTTT
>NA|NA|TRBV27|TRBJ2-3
CASSLSTSTDTQYF
TGTGCCAGCAGTTTAAGCACTAGCACAGATACGCAGTATTTT
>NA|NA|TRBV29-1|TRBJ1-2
CSVDRGADYGYTF
TGCAGCGTTGACCGGGGGGCAGACTATGGCTACACCTTC
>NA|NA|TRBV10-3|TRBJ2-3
CAISESPGGQYF
TGTGCCATCAGTGAGTCACCCGGAGGGCAGTATTTT
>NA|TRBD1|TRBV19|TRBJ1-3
CATRSRGGLVSGNTIYF
TGTGCCACTCGTTCTCGAGGGGGCTTAGTCTCTGGAAACACCATATATTTT
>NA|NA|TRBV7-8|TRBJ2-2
CASSPLRVMGRELFF
TGTGCCAGCAGTCCTTTGCGGGTAATGGGCCGGGAGCTGTTTTTT
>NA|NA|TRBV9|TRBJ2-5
CASSVGTGIEETQYF
TGTGCCAGCAGCGTGGGCACAGGGATTGAAGAGACCCAGTACTTC
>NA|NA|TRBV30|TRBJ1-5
CAWSPGSQPQHF
TGTGCCTGGAGTCCGGGGAGCCAGCCCCAGCATTTT
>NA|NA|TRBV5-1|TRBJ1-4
CASSLLGDAEKLFF
TGCGCCAGCAGCTTGTTAGGGGACGCTGAAAAACTGTTTTTT
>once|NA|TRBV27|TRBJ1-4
CASSPLHPEREKLFF
TGTGCCAGCAGCCCCCTCCACCCAGAGAGGGAAAAACTGTTTTTT
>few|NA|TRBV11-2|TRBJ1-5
CASSLSLAGQPQHF
TGTGCCAGCAGCTTGAGTCTCGCAGGGCAGCCCCAGCATTTT
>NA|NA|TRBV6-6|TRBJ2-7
CASSYSEGNAEQYF
TGTGCCAGCAGTTACTCGGAGGGAAACGCCGAGCAGTACTTC
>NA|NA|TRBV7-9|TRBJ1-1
CASSLGLGVKGTEAFF
TGTGCCAGCAGCTTGGGGCTCGGGGTGAAGGGCACTGAAGCTTTCTTT
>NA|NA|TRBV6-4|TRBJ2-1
CASSRGGSYNEQFF
TGTGCCAGCAGCAGGGGGGGCTCCTACAATGAGCAGTTCTTC
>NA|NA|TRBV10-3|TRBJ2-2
CAIRNSRGDTGELFF
TGTGCCATCAGAAACTCAAGGGGGGACACCGGGGAGCTGTTTTTT
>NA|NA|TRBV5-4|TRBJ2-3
CASSLGGPSTDTQYF
TGTGCCAGCAGCCTGGGGGGGCCCAGCACAGATACGCAGTATTTT
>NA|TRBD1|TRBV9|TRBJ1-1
CASTQGVIQASTEAFF
TGTGCCAGCACCCAGGGGGTTATACAGGCGTCCACTGAAGCTTTCTTT
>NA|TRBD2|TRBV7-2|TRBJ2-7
CASSVTSGTLDEQYF
TGTGCCAGCAGCGTAACTAGCGGAACCTTGGACGAGCAGTACTTC
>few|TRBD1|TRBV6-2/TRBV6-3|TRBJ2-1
CASSYSPVSTGAYNEQFF
TGTGCCAGCAGTTACTCGCCTGTTTCAACAGGGGCATACAATGAGCAGTTCTTC
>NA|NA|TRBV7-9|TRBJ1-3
CASSLGFGVSGNTIYF
TGTGCCAGCAGCTTAGGGTTCGGGGTCTCTGGAAACACCATATATTTT
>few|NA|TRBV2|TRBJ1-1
CASTRGNPRNTEAFF
TGTGCCAGCACGAGGGGGAATCCCCGCAACACTGAAGCTTTCTTT
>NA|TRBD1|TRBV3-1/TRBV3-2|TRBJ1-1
CASSQTGTGEAFF
TGTGCCAGCAGCCAAACAGGGACAGGGGAAGCTTTCTTT
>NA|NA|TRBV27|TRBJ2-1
CASSFGTKNNEQFF
TGTGCCAGCAGTTTTGGGACCAAGAACAATGAGCAGTTCTTC
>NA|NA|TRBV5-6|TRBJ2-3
CASSLGRWLADTQYF
TGTGCCAGCAGCTTGGGGCGATGGCTGGCAGATACGCAGTATTTT
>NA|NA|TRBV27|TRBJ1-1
CASKIGALTEAFF
TGTGCCAGCAAAATTGGGGCCCTAACTGAAGCTTTCTTT